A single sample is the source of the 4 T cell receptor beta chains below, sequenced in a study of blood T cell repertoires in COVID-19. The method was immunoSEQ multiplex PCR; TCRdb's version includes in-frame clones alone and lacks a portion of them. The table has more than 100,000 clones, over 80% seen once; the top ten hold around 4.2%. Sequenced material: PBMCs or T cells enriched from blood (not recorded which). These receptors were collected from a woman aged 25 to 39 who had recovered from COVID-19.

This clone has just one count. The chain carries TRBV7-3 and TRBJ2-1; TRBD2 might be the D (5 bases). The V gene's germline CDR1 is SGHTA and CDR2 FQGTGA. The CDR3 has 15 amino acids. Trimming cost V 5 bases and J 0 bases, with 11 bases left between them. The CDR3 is CASSQGLDSYNEQFF. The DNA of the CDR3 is TGTGCCAGCAGCCAAGGACTCGACTCCTACAATGAGCAGTTCTTC.

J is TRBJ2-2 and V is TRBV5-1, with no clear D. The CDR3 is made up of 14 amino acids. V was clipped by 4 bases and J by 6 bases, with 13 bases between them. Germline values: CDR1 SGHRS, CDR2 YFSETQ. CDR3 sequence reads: CASSPEAPPGELFF. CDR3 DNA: TGCGCCAGCAGCCCAGAGGCCCCGCCCGGGGAGCTGTTTTTT.

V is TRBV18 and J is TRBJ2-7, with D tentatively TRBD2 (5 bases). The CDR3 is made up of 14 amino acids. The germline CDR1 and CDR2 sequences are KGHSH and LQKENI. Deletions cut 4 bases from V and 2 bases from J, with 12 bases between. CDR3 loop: CASSLRTAPYEQYF. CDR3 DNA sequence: TGTGCCAGCTCACTGCGGACTGCCCCCTACGAGCAGTACTTC.

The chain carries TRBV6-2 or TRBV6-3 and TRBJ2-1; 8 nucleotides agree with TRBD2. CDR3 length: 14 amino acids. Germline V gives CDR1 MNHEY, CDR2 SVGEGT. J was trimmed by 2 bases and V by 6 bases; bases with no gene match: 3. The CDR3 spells CASSTGGPYNEQFF. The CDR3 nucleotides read TGTGCCAGCAGCACGGGAGGGCCCTACAATGAGCAGTTCTTC.